The 8 T cell receptor beta chains listed next were all sequenced from one sample in a study of chemoradiotherapy in HPV16-positive cancers. Sequencing was performed with immunoSEQ multiplex PCR; in TCRdb, only in-frame clones are kept and a portion is missing. This sample has roughly 1,900 clones, with roughly 90% found just once. The sample here was tumor tissue, taken from a patient who underwent chemoradiotherapy. The receptor set was obtained from a human donor with HPV-associated anogenital cancer.

The V and J genes are TRBV29-1 and TRBJ1-1; D remains ambiguous. CDR1 is SQVTM, CDR2 ANQGSEA, per germline. The CDR3 contains 12 residues. Between the trimmed V and J ends, which lost 4 bases and 7 bases, there was a span of 13 bases. The CDR3, as DNA: TGCAGCGTTGCGTCGGGCGCAGTTGAAGCTTTCTTT. This encodes CSVASGAVEAFF.

The chain couples TRBV30 to TRBJ2-7, with 8 nucleotides matching TRBD1. The germline V gene encodes CDR1 GTSNPN and CDR2 SVGIG (reference sequence). V was clipped by 4 bases and J by 5 bases; unmatched bases: 13. The CDR3 is 15 amino acids. The CDR3 nucleotides read TGTGCCTGGACCTCCAGGACAGGGACCCGTCACGAGCAGTACTTC. This encodes CAWTSRTGTRHEQYF.

The rearrangement joins TRBV19 to TRBJ1-2; possibly TRBD1 for D (5 bases). Germline CDR1 LNHDA, CDR2 SQIVND (reference sequence). The CDR3 has 15 residues. Trimming left V 7 bases short and J 0 bases short, with 15 bases between. Here the CDR3 reads CASNRGDSANYGYTF. In DNA, the CDR3 is TGTGCCAGTAACCGAGGGGACTCCGCTAACTATGGCTACACCTTC.

The gene calls are TRBV6-1 and TRBJ2-3, with D maybe TRBD2 (6 bases). Per the germline V gene, CDR1 is MNHNS and CDR2 is SASEGT. V lost 5 bases and J 3 bases, leaving 15 bases between the germline ends. The CDR3 totals 15 residues. This chain's CDR3 is CASSKVGSWTDTQYF. The DNA for the CDR3 is TGTGCCAGCAGTAAGGTCGGGAGCTGGACAGATACGCAGTATTTT.

V usage is TRBV7-9 and J usage is TRBJ1-2; 7 bases agree with TRBD1. The CDR3 loop spans 16 amino acids. Losses at the gene ends were 3 bases for V and 0 bases for J; bases not matched to a gene: 7. Germline V lookup: CDR1 SEHNR, CDR2 FQNEAQ (reference sequence). The CDR3 DNA follows: TGTGCCAGCAGCTTGGCCGGGACAGCTTCTAACTATGGCTACACCTTC. Translated: CASSLAGTASNYGYTF.

The chain carries TRBV4-1 and TRBJ2-3, with unresolved D. Deletions cut 2 bases from V and 2 bases from J, with 8 bases between. Per germline, CDR1 MGHRA and CDR2 YSYEKL. CDR3 length: 14 amino acids. DNA for the CDR3: TGCGCCAGCAGCCAAAAACTTGACACAGATACGCAGTATTTT. This translates into CASSQKLDTDTQYF.

This clone has a single count. The chain carries TRBV6-1 and TRBJ2-3, with 11 bases aligning to TRBD1. CDR3 length: 15 amino acids. Germline CDR1 reads MNHNS; CDR2 reads SASEGT. V dropped 7 bases and J dropped 4; count of bases not matched to a gene: 7. The CDR3 DNA sequence: TGTGCCAGCATCCCGGGGGGACAGGGGGCAGATACGCAGTATTTT. It encodes CASIPGGQGADTQYF.

V and J are TRBV6-6 and TRBJ1-6; D ambiguous. This CDR3 spans 12 amino acids. V dropped 6 bases and J dropped 8 bases, with 8 bases sitting between them. Germline V lookup: CDR1 MNHNY, CDR2 SVGAGI (reference sequence). CDR3 region: CASSQADSPLHF. CDR3 in DNA: TGTGCCAGCAGCCAGGCAGATTCACCCCTCCACTTT.